This T cell receptor (beta chain) was identified during a study of cytomegalovirus exposure and HLA in healthy donors. Worth noting for this clone: The antigen is not known.

PCR employed 60 Vbeta and 13 Jbeta primers. Sequenced by immunoSEQ multiplex PCR; TCRdb stores in-frame clones only, minus some. The sample includes about 190,000 clones, 75% to 85% of them seen just once. Regarding the study as a whole: Follow-up analysis seemed to connect common viral pathogens with several of the most significant clusters identified. Published work reported that the classifier diagnosed cytomegalovirus status with high specificity and sensitivity.

Between the trimmed V and J ends, which lost 1 base and 4 bases, there was a span of 6 bases. Germline V gene data show CDR1 as SGHRS and CDR2 as YFSETQ. The CDR3 has 13 residues. Sequencing was carried out using PBMCs. The chain combines TRBV5-1 with TRBJ2-1, with D perhaps matching TRBD1 (5 bases). The receptor was derived from a woman between 25 and 40 years old in good health and CMV-seropositive. CDR3 region: CASSLPGYNEQFF. In DNA, the CDR3 is TGCGCCAGCAGCTTGCCAGGGTACAATGAGCAGTTCTTC.